Given below is one T cell receptor beta chain in context. No antigen is known for it. The data were taken from a study of T cell responses to AZD1222 COVID-19 vaccine. Study-wide results and limits: Clonal diversity may have been underestimated in mostly white British donors.

The table came from immunoSEQ multiplex PCR; TCRdb's copy has only in-frame clones and leaves some out. Found here are some 200,000 clones, about 93% of them singletons; the top ten hold less than 1.2%. Trimming cost V 8 bases and J 6 bases, with 16 bases left between them. This CDR3 has 14 residues. Germline V gives CDR1 MNHEY, CDR2 SMNVEV (reference sequence). This receptor was taken from an adult in good health. This specimen consisted of peripheral blood, obtained on day 0 of MenACWY control vaccination. The chain uses TRBV27 and TRBJ2-2, with a weak D call TRBD1 (6 bases). The CDR3 is CASGAGVLPGELFF. The CDR3 nucleotides read TGTGCCAGCGGCGCAGGGGTTTTACCCGGGGAGCTGTTTTTT.